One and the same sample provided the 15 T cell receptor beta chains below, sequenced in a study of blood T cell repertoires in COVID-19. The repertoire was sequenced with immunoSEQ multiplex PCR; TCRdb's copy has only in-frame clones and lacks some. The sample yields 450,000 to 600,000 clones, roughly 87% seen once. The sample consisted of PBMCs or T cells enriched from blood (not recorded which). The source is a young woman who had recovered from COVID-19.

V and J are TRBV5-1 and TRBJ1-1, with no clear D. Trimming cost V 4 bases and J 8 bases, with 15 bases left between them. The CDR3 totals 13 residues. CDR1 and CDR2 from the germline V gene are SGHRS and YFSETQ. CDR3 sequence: CASSPLQPYEAFF. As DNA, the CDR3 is TGCGCCAGCAGCCCTTTACAGCCCTACGAAGCTTTCTTT.

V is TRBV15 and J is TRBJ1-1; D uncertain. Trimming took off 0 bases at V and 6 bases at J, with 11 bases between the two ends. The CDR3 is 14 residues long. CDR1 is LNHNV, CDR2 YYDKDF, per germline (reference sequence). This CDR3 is CATSREQHEPEAFF. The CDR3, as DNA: TGTGCCACCAGCAGAGAACAGCACGAGCCTGAAGCTTTCTTT.

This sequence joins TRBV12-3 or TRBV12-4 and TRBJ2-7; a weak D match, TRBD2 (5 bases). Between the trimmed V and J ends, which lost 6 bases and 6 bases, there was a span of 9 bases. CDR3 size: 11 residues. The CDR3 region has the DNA TGTGCCAGCAGCTCCACTAGCGAGCAGTACTTC. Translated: CASSSTSEQYF.

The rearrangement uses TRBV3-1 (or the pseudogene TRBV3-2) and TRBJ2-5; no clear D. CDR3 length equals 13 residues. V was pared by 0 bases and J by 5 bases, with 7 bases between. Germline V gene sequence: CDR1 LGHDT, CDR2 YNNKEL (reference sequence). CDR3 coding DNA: TGTGCCAGCAGCCAAGAAATCCAGGAGACCCAGTACTTC. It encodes CASSQEIQETQYF.

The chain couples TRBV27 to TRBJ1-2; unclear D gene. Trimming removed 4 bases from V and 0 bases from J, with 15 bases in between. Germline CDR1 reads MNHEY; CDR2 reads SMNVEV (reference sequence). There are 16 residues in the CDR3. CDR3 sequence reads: CASSSRLRDPNYGYTF. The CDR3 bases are TGTGCCAGCAGTTCCCGCCTCCGAGATCCTAACTATGGCTACACCTTC.

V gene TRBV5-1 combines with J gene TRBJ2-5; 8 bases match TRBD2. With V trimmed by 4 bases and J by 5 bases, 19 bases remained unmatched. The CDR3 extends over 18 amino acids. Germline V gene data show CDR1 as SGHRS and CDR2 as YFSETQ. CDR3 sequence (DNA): TGCGCCAGCAGCCCCCTTGGCGGGGGGCCCCCCGGGGGGGAGACCCAGTACTTC. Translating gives CASSPLGGGPPGGETQYF.

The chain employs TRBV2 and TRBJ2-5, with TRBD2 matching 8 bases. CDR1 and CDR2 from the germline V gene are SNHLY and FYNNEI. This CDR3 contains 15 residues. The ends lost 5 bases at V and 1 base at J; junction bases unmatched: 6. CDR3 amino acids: CASSLGRGVQETQYF. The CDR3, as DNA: TGTGCCAGCAGTTTAGGGCGGGGGGTCCAAGAGACCCAGTACTTC.

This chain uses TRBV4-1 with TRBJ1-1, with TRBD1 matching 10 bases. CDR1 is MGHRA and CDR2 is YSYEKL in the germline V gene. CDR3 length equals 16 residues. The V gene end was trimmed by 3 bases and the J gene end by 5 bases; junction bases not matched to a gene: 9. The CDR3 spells CASSQGQGRMGTEAFF. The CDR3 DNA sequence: TGCGCCAGCAGCCAGGGACAGGGGAGGATGGGAACTGAAGCTTTCTTT.

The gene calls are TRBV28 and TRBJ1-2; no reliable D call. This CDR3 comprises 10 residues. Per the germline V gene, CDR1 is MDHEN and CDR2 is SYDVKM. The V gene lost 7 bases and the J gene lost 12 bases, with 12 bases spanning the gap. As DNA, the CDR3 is TGTGCCAGCAAAGGGCGGGCTAACACCTTC. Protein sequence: CASKGRANTF.

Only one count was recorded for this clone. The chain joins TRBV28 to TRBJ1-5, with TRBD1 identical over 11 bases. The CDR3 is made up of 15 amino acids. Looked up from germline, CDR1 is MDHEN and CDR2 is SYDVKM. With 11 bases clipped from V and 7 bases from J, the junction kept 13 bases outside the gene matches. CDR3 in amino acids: CACRTGGMTGQPQHF. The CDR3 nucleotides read TGTGCCTGTAGGACAGGGGGCATGACAGGACAGCCCCAGCATTTT.

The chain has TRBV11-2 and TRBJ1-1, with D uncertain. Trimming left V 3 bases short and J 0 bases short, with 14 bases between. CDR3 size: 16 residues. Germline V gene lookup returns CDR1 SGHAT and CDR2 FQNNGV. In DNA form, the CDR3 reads TGTGCCAGCAGCTTGTGGCCTCTCAGTCTGAACACTGAAGCTTTCTTT. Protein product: CASSLWPLSLNTEAFF.

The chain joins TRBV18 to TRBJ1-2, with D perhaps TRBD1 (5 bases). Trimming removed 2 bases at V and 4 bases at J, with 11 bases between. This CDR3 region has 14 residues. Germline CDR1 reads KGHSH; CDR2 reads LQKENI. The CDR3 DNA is TGTGCCAGCTCACCAAGGCAGGGAGGCTATGGCTACACCTTC. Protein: CASSPRQGGYGYTF. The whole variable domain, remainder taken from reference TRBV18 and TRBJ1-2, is NAGVMQNPRHLVRRRGQEARLRCSPMKGHSHVYWYRQLPEEGLKFMVYLQKENIIDESGMPKERFSAEFPKEGPSILRIQQVVRGDSAAYFCASSPRQGGYGYTFGSGTRLTVV.

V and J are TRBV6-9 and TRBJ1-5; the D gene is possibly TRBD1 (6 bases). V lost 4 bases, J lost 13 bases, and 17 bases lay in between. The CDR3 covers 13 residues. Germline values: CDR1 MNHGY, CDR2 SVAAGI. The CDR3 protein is CASSFPRTDIQHF. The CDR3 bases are TGTGCCAGCAGTTTCCCCCGGACAGATATTCAGCATTTT.

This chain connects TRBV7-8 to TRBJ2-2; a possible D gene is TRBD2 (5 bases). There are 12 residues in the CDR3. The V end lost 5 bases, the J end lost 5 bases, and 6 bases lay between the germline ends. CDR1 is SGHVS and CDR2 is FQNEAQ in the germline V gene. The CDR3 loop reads CASSRRTGELFF. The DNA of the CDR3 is TGTGCCAGCAGCCGGAGGACCGGGGAGCTGTTTTTT.

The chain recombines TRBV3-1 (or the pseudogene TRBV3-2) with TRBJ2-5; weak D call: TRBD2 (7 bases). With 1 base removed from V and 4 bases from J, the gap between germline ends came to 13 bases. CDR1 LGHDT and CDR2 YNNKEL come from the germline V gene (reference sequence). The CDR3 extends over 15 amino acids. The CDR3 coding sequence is TGTGCCAGCAGCCAAGCGGGGGGCGTACCAGAGACCCAGTACTTC. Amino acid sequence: CASSQAGGVPETQYF.